This TCR beta chain was obtained from a study of T-cell reconstitution after alpha-beta-depleted transplantation in children. Study-wide results and caveats: Newly made T cells mostly supplied T-cell counts and diversity one year after transplant. Surviving recipient cells, namely T cells and thymic progenitors, were the source of high day-60 TCRbeta diversity in some patients. There were reportedly several hundred expanded graft clones from which alpha-beta T cells came about two months after transplant.

A note on this clonotype: Its antigen is as yet unknown.

As it was prepared, the TCRbeta library received unique molecular identifiers. TCRdb fed the PCR reads into MiXCR, producing one record per CDR3 protein. The table records about 980,000 distinct CDR3 sequences, about 29% of them present only once. Germline V gives CDR1 LGHDT, CDR2 YNNKEL (reference sequence). The CDR3 runs to 14 residues. With V trimmed by 3 bases and J by 5 bases, 3 bases remained unmatched. The clonotype was recovered from a boy under three years old who had a stem cell transplant for SCID, so the T cells may come from the graft donor. The sequencing here drew on PBMCs, mostly from graft donor cells, taken 360 days after TCRalphabeta/CD19-depleted stem cell transplant. The rearrangement joins TRBV3-1 to TRBJ2-5, with 10 bases fitting TRBD2. The CDR3 DNA is TGTGCCAGCAGCCATGGACTAGCGGCCGAGACCCAGTACTTC. This translates into CASSHGLAAETQYF.